Each of the 3 T cell receptor beta chains below was sequenced from the same sample in a study of post-analysis software for immune sequencing data (dated by TCRdb to between 2014 and 2016). Their target antigens are unknown. Libraries came from PCR. TCRdb names Illumina HiSeq 2500 as the instrument used. Unique molecular identifiers were incorporated into TCR beta cDNA libraries to reduce PCR and sequencing biases. TCRdb itself trimmed the public reads at Q25 with fastp, ran MiXCR and retained productive beta chains. Each CDR3 protein gets just one entry, which takes the most common genes and DNA from the rows behind it. This sample is represented by about 620,000 distinct CDR3 sequences; 44% of them were singletons. The biggest ten clones account for 1.5% to 2% of the sample. What the authors observed across the whole study: Roughly 5 TRBV segments, including TRBV5-6, TRBV5-1 and TRBV20-1, were significantly more frequent in patients than controls.

The source material was blood. The source is a girl aged 5-17 years with multiple sclerosis.

J is TRBJ1-4 and V is TRBV6-1, with 10 bases matching TRBD1. Germline lookup yields CDR1 MNHNS and CDR2 SASEGT. V lost 6 bases to trimming and J lost 6 bases; unmatched junction nucleotides: 7. The CDR3 loop spans 15 amino acids. CDR3 amino acids: CASSSATGGDEKLFF. The DNA of the CDR3 is TGTGCCAGCAGCTCCGCGACAGGGGGCGATGAAAAACTGTTTTTT.

V is TRBV12-3 or TRBV12-4 and J is TRBJ2-3; 7 bases are a match to TRBD2. V shed 6 bases, J shed 2 bases, and the junction held 11 bases outside the gene matches. This CDR3 spans 16 amino acids. The CDR3 bases are TGTGCCAGCAGCCTCCTCGCGGGGGATTCCACAGATACGCAGTATTTT. Translation gives CASSLLAGDSTDTQYF.

The chain carries TRBV27 and TRBJ2-7; D is uncertain. Looked up from germline, CDR1 is MNHEY and CDR2 is SMNVEV (reference sequence). V was cut by 3 bases and J by 5 bases, with 17 bases left in between. This CDR3 spans 15 amino acids. The DNA for the CDR3 is TGTGCCAGCAGTTTGGAATACCTACCTCCCAACGAGCAGTACTTC. It codes for CASSLEYLPPNEQYF.